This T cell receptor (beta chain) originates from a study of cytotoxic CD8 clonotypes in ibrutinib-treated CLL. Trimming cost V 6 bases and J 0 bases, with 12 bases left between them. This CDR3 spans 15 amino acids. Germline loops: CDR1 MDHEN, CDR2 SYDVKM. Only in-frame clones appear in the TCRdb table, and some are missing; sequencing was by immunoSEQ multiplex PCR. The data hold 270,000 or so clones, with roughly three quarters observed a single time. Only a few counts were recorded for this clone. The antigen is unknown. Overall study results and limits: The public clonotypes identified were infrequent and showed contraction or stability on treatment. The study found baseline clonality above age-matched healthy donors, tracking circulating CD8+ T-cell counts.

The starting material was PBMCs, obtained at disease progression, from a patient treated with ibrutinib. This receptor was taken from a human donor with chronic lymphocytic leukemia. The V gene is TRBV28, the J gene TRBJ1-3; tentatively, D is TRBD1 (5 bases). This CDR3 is CASRVDSPSGNTIYF. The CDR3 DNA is TGTGCCAGCAGGGTCGACAGCCCCTCTGGAAACACCATATATTTT.